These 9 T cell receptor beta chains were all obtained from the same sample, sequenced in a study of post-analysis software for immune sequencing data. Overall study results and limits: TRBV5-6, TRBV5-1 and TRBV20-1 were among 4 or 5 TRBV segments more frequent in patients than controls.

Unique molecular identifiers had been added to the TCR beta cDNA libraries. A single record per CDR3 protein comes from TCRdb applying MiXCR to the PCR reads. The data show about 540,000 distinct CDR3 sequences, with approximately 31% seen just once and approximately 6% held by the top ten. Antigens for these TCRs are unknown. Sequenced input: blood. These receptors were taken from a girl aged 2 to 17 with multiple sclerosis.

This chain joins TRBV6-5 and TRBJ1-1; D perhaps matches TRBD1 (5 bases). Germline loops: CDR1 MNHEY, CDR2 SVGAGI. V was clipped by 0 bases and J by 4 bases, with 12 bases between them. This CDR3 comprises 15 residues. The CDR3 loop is CASSYSRSGGTEAFF. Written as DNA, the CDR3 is TGTGCCAGCAGTTACTCGCGTAGCGGGGGCACTGAAGCTTTCTTT.

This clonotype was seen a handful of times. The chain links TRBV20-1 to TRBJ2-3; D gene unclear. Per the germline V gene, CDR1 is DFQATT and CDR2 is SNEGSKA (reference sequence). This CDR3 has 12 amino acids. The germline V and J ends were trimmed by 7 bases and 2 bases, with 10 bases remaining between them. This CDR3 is CSVLASTDTQYF. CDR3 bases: TGCAGTGTCCTCGCATCCACAGATACGCAGTATTTT.

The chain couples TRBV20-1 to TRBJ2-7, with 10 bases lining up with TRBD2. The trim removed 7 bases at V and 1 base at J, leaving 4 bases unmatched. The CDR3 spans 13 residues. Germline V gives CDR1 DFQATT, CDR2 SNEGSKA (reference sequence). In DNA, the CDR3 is TGCAGTGTACCGGGACTAGCGTCCTACGAGCAGTACTTC. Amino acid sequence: CSVPGLASYEQYF.

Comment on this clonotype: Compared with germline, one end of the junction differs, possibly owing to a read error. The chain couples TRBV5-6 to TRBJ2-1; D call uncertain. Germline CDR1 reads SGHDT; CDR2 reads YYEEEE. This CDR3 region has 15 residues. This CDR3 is CAGSLGPGSYNEQFF. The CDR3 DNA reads TGTGCCGGCAGCTTGGGCCCCGGCTCCTACAATGAGCAGTTCTTC.

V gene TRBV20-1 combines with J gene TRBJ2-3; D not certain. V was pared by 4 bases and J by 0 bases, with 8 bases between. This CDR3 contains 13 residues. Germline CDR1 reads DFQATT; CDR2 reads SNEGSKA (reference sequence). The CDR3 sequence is CSAMSASTDTQYF. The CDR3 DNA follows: TGCAGTGCTATGTCTGCTAGCACAGATACGCAGTATTTT.

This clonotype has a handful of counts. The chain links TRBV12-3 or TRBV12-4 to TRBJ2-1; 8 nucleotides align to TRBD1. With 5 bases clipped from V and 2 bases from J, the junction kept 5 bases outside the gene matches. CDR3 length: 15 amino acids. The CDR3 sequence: CASSKGQGPYNEQFF. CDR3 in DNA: TGTGCCAGCAGTAAAGGACAGGGCCCCTACAATGAGCAGTTCTTC.

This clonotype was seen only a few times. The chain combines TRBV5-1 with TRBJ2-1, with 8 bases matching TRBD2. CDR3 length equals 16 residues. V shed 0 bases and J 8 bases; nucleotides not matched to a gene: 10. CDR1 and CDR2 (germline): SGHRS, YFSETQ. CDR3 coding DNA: TGCGCCAGCAGCTTGGGCGCGGGGGGCCCTTACTATGAGCAGTTCTTC. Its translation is CASSLGAGGPYYEQFF.

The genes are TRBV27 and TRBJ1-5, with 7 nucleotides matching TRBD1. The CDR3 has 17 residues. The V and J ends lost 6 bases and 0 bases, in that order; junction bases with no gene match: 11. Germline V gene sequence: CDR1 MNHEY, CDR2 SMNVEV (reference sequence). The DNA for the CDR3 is TGTGCCAGCAGGGATCTCGGGACAGCAATTAGCAATCAGCCCCAGCATTTT. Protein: CASRDLGTAISNQPQHF.

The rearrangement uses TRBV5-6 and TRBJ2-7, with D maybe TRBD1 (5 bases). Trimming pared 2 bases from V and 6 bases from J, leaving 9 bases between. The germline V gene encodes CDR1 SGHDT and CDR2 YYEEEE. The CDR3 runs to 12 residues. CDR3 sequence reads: CASSFLQGEQYF. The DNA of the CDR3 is TGTGCCAGCAGCTTCTTGCAGGGCGAGCAGTACTTC.